This is a list of T cell receptor beta chains from one sample in a study of cytomegalovirus exposure and HLA in healthy donors. Measured with immunoSEQ multiplex PCR; TCRdb has only the in-frame clones, and not every one. Found here are 150,000 to 200,000 clones, 60% to 80% of them singletons; the top ten hold about 3.1%. Sequenced input: PBMCs. Receptors originate from a female donor in good health and CMV-seronegative. Both conserved end residues are part of each CDR3. Fields, in order: CDR3 length, D gene, clone size, J gene, V gene, CDR3 DNA, CDR3 protein. D genes are given only for firm matches. Clone size is stated in some rows and not others, as once, few, many or a class when expanded.

CDR3 length: 15; D gene: TRBD1; clone size: .; J gene: TRBJ2-3; V gene: TRBV9; CDR3 DNA: TGTGCCAGCAGCGTACTACAGGGGGCGAAGGATACGCAGTATTTT; CDR3 protein: CASSVLQGAKDTQYF
CDR3 length: 13; D gene: .; clone size: once; J gene: TRBJ2-2; V gene: TRBV5-4; CDR3 DNA: TGTGCCAGCAGCTCGGTTCGCACCGGGGAGCTGTTTTTT; CDR3 protein: CASSSVRTGELFF
CDR3 length: 15; D gene: TRBD1; clone size: few; J gene: TRBJ1-2; V gene: TRBV5-1; CDR3 DNA: TGCGCCAGCAGCAACGACGGACAGGGGTTCAATGGCTACACCTTC; CDR3 protein: CASSNDGQGFNGYTF
CDR3 length: 12; D gene: .; clone size: .; J gene: TRBJ1-2; V gene: TRBV27; CDR3 DNA: TGTGCCAGCAGTTTGAACGGCTATGGCTACACCTTC; CDR3 protein: CASSLNGYGYTF
CDR3 length: 11; D gene: .; clone size: .; J gene: TRBJ2-3; V gene: TRBV20-1; CDR3 DNA: TGCAGTGCTAGAGGCAGGGATACGCAGTATTTT; CDR3 protein: CSARGRDTQYF
CDR3 length: 14; D gene: TRBD2; clone size: .; J gene: TRBJ2-3; V gene: TRBV9; CDR3 DNA: TGTGCCAGCAGCCCCCTGACTAGCGGAGATACGCAGTATTTT; CDR3 protein: CASSPLTSGDTQYF
CDR3 length: 16; D gene: TRBD2; clone size: few; J gene: TRBJ2-3; V gene: TRBV28; CDR3 DNA: TGTGCCAGCAGTTTATCCGGGAGGGTTGGAACAGATACGCAGTATTTT; CDR3 protein: CASSLSGRVGTDTQYF
CDR3 length: 15; D gene: .; clone size: few; J gene: TRBJ2-3; V gene: TRBV19; CDR3 DNA: TGTGCCAGTAGTATAGCGCTAGGCGAAACAGATACGCAGTATTTT; CDR3 protein: CASSIALGETDTQYF
CDR3 length: 13; D gene: TRBD1; clone size: .; J gene: TRBJ1-2; V gene: TRBV7-2; CDR3 DNA: TGTGCCAGCAGCTTAGGCCGGGACAGAGGCTACACCTTC; CDR3 protein: CASSLGRDRGYTF
CDR3 length: 12; D gene: .; clone size: few; J gene: TRBJ1-5; V gene: TRBV28; CDR3 DNA: TGTGCCAGCACCCTAGGCAATCAGCCCCAGCATTTT; CDR3 protein: CASTLGNQPQHF
CDR3 length: 11; D gene: .; clone size: .; J gene: TRBJ1-2; V gene: TRBV2; CDR3 DNA: TGTGCCAGCAGTCAGGGGTATGGCTACACCTTC; CDR3 protein: CASSQGYGYTF
CDR3 length: 15; D gene: TRBD2; clone size: .; J gene: TRBJ2-1; V gene: TRBV9; CDR3 DNA: TGTGCCAGCAGCGTAGAGGGACTAGCACACTATGAGCAGTTCTTC; CDR3 protein: CASSVEGLAHYEQFF
CDR3 length: 15; D gene: .; clone size: once; J gene: TRBJ1-2; V gene: TRBV19; CDR3 DNA: TGTGCCAGTAGTATAGATCTATCCCCCAGCGATGGCTACACCTTC; CDR3 protein: CASSIDLSPSDGYTF
CDR3 length: 15; D gene: .; clone size: .; J gene: TRBJ1-6; V gene: TRBV5-5; CDR3 DNA: TGTGCCAGCAGCTTGAGTCAGGGTTATAATTCACCCCTCCACTTT; CDR3 protein: CASSLSQGYNSPLHF
CDR3 length: 15; D gene: TRBD1; clone size: .; J gene: TRBJ2-1; V gene: TRBV4-3; CDR3 DNA: TGCGCCAGCAGCCATTACAGGGGGCGGGAGAATGAGCAGTTCTTC; CDR3 protein: CASSHYRGRENEQFF
CDR3 length: 16; D gene: .; clone size: .; J gene: TRBJ2-3; V gene: TRBV7-9; CDR3 DNA: TGTGCCAGCAGCCCTAATCAAGGGGTAGGCACAGATACGCAGTATTTT; CDR3 protein: CASSPNQGVGTDTQYF
CDR3 length: 14; D gene: .; clone size: few; J gene: TRBJ2-7; V gene: TRBV28; CDR3 DNA: TGTGCCAGCAGCCGCAGGGGCTTCTCCTACGAGCAGTACTTC; CDR3 protein: CASSRRGFSYEQYF
CDR3 length: 15; D gene: .; clone size: .; J gene: TRBJ2-5; V gene: TRBV12-1; CDR3 DNA: TGTGCCAGCAGCTGCCGGGACAGGGGTGGAGAGACCCAGTACTTC; CDR3 protein: CASSCRDRGGETQYF
CDR3 length: 15; D gene: TRBD1; clone size: .; J gene: TRBJ1-1; V gene: TRBV5-1; CDR3 DNA: TGCGCCAGCAGCTTACCAAGACAGGGGTCGACTGAAGCTTTCTTT; CDR3 protein: CASSLPRQGSTEAFF
CDR3 length: 16; D gene: TRBD2; clone size: .; J gene: TRBJ2-2; V gene: TRBV30; CDR3 DNA: TGTGCCTGGAGTGTACTATCGACTAGCGGCACCGGGGAGCTGTTTTTT; CDR3 protein: CAWSVLSTSGTGELFF
CDR3 length: 14; D gene: .; clone size: few; J gene: TRBJ2-6; V gene: TRBV30; CDR3 DNA: TGTGCCTGGAGTATCAGGGCTGGGGCCAACGTCCTGACTTTC; CDR3 protein: CAWSIRAGANVLTF
CDR3 length: 15; D gene: TRBD1; clone size: few; J gene: TRBJ1-5; V gene: TRBV7-2; CDR3 DNA: TGTGCCAGCAGCCTAGACAGGGATCGCAATCAGCCCCAGCATTTT; CDR3 protein: CASSLDRDRNQPQHF
CDR3 length: 16; D gene: TRBD1; clone size: .; J gene: TRBJ1-4; V gene: TRBV25-1; CDR3 DNA: TGTGCCAGCAGTGAATGGGCCGGGACAGGAGGTGAAAAACTGTTTTTT; CDR3 protein: CASSEWAGTGGEKLFF
CDR3 length: 13; D gene: .; clone size: .; J gene: TRBJ2-1; V gene: TRBV28; CDR3 DNA: TGTGCCAGCCTATTATCCGGGAGAAATGAGCAGTTCTTC; CDR3 protein: CASLLSGRNEQFF
CDR3 length: 15; D gene: TRBD1; clone size: .; J gene: TRBJ2-7; V gene: TRBV7-9; CDR3 DNA: TGTGCCAGCAGCCAGGGACAGGGTTTGGCCTACGAGCAGTACTTC; CDR3 protein: CASSQGQGLAYEQYF
CDR3 length: 15; D gene: .; clone size: .; J gene: TRBJ1-1; V gene: TRBV7-3; CDR3 DNA: TGTGCCAGCAGCCCCGCCCGGAGTATGAACACTGAAGCTTTCTTT; CDR3 protein: CASSPARSMNTEAFF
CDR3 length: 18; D gene: TRBD2; clone size: few; J gene: TRBJ2-1; V gene: TRBV5-4; CDR3 DNA: TGTGCCAGCAGCCCGACCCTGGTTAGCGGGGGGAGATTAGATGAGCAGTTCTTC; CDR3 protein: CASSPTLVSGGRLDEQFF
CDR3 length: 13; D gene: .; clone size: few; J gene: TRBJ1-1; V gene: TRBV6-5; CDR3 DNA: TGTGCCAGCAGTTACTCGGGCAGCACTGAAGCTTTCTTT; CDR3 protein: CASSYSGSTEAFF
CDR3 length: 14; D gene: TRBD1; clone size: .; J gene: TRBJ1-4; V gene: TRBV5-5; CDR3 DNA: TGTGCCAGCTTAACCGGGACAGGGAATGAAAAACTGTTTTTT; CDR3 protein: CASLTGTGNEKLFF
CDR3 length: 15; D gene: TRBD1; clone size: .; J gene: TRBJ2-1; V gene: TRBV19; CDR3 DNA: TGTGCCAGTAGCCTTCGACAGGGGGCGCGGGGTGAGCAGTTCTTC; CDR3 protein: CASSLRQGARGEQFF
CDR3 length: 14; D gene: .; clone size: .; J gene: TRBJ1-2; V gene: TRBV5-4; CDR3 DNA: TGTGCCAGCAGCTTGTGGGGAGACAGGAGCGGCTACACCTTC; CDR3 protein: CASSLWGDRSGYTF
CDR3 length: 14; D gene: .; clone size: .; J gene: TRBJ1-2; V gene: TRBV2; CDR3 DNA: TGTGCCAGCTCAAGACAGCGATCTAACTATGGCTACACCTTC; CDR3 protein: CASSRQRSNYGYTF
CDR3 length: 16; D gene: .; clone size: .; J gene: TRBJ2-1; V gene: TRBV4-1; CDR3 DNA: TGCGCCAGCAGCCAAGGGGCGGGAAGAACCTACAATGAGCAGTTCTTC; CDR3 protein: CASSQGAGRTYNEQFF
CDR3 length: 15; D gene: TRBD2; clone size: .; J gene: TRBJ2-3; V gene: TRBV11-2; CDR3 DNA: TGTGCCAGCAGCGCAACGGGGGGGAGCACAGATACGCAGTATTTT; CDR3 protein: CASSATGGSTDTQYF
CDR3 length: 15; D gene: TRBD1; clone size: .; J gene: TRBJ2-3; V gene: TRBV6-1; CDR3 DNA: TGTGCCAGCAGTGAACTCCGCAGGGGGCCAGATACGCAGTATTTT; CDR3 protein: CASSELRRGPDTQYF
CDR3 length: 13; D gene: TRBD1; clone size: few; J gene: TRBJ1-2; V gene: TRBV29-1; CDR3 DNA: TGCAGCGTTACCGAAGGGGGCGACTATGGCTACACCTTC; CDR3 protein: CSVTEGGDYGYTF
CDR3 length: 14; D gene: .; clone size: .; J gene: TRBJ1-2; V gene: TRBV7-9; CDR3 DNA: TGTGCCAGCAGCGACACCCGGGCGGGCTATGGCTACACCTTC; CDR3 protein: CASSDTRAGYGYTF
CDR3 length: 12; D gene: .; clone size: .; J gene: TRBJ2-7; V gene: TRBV29-1; CDR3 DNA: TGCAGCGCGGCGGGCGGCTACTACGAGCAGTACTTC; CDR3 protein: CSAAGGYYEQYF
CDR3 length: 17; D gene: TRBD1; clone size: .; J gene: TRBJ2-7; V gene: TRBV11-2; CDR3 DNA: TGTGCCAGCAGCTTTGGGACAGGGGGCTTACGCTCCTACGAGCAGTACTTC; CDR3 protein: CASSFGTGGLRSYEQYF